One and the same sample provided the 21 T cell receptor beta chains below, sequenced in a study of Ad26.COV2.S vaccination and SARS-CoV-2 variants. Treatment of the sample: some 19 received Ad26.COV2.S at low or high dose, single or two shots; a few received placebo; per-sample allocation not given. Sampling took place 63 days after the first vaccine or placebo injection. The repertoire was sequenced with immunoSEQ multiplex PCR; TCRdb's copy has only in-frame clones and lacks some. This sample has roughly 350,000 clones, with around 89% found just once. The input for sequencing was peripheral blood, taken in a trial of Ad26.COV2.S vaccine versus placebo. All receptors come from a person between 18 and 59 years old who received the Ad26.COV2.S COVID-19 vaccine or a placebo.

The V call is TRBV11-2, the J call TRBJ1-2; TRBD1 matches 10 bases. Trimming took 2 bases from V and 5 from J; bases not matched to a gene: 8. This CDR3 comprises 16 residues. The V gene's germline CDR1 is SGHAT and CDR2 FQNNGV. CDR3 protein: CASSLRRGQGRYGYTF. The CDR3 nucleotides are TGTGCCAGCAGCTTACGCAGGGGACAGGGGAGGTATGGCTACACCTTC.

The chain employs TRBV20-1 and TRBJ2-5, with D tentatively TRBD1 or TRBD2 (5 bases each). The CDR3 is 11 residues long. The ends were cut back, 5 bases at V and 7 bases at J, with 11 bases in the middle. The germline gives CDR1 DFQATT, CDR2 SNEGSKA (reference sequence). CDR3: CSAPIGTTQYF. CDR3 bases: TGCAGTGCTCCCATCGGGACGACCCAGTACTTC.

This clone was observed once. The V call is TRBV5-1, the J call TRBJ2-1, with D possibly TRBD2 on 6 matching bases. Trimming shortened V by 0 bases and J by 5 bases, and 12 bases separated the two germline ends. Germline CDR1 SGHRS, CDR2 YFSETQ. The CDR3 has 15 residues. The CDR3 spells CASSLGTMIDNEQFF. The CDR3 DNA follows: TGCGCCAGCAGCTTGGGGACTATGATAGACAATGAGCAGTTCTTC. The full variable domain, rest sourced from reference TRBV5-1 and TRBJ2-1, is KAGVTQTPRYLIKTRGQQVTLSCSPISGHRSVSWYQQTPGQGLQFLFEYFSETQRNKGNFPGRFSGRQFSNSRSEMNVSTLELGDSALYLCASSLGTMIDNEQFFGPGTRLTVL.

The chain links TRBV30 to TRBJ2-7, with TRBD1 identical over 9 bases. CDR3 length equals 15 residues. Germline values: CDR1 GTSNPN, CDR2 SVGIG (reference sequence). The trim removed 2 bases at V and 0 bases at J, leaving 5 bases unmatched. This CDR3 reads CAWSSRTGVSYEQYF. The DNA of the CDR3 is TGTGCCTGGAGTTCCCGGACAGGGGTCTCCTACGAGCAGTACTTC.

V and J are TRBV27 and TRBJ1-5, with D possibly TRBD1 on 6 matching bases. Deletions cut 10 bases from V and 6 bases from J, with 19 bases between. The CDR3 extends over 14 amino acids. CDR1 MNHEY and CDR2 SMNVEV come from the germline V gene (reference sequence). CDR3 loop: CATKRRGEGQPQHF. CDR3 DNA: TGTGCCACCAAACGAAGGGGGGAAGGTCAGCCCCAGCATTTT.

The V gene is TRBV5-1, the J gene TRBJ2-3, with 15 bases identical to TRBD2. There are 19 residues in the CDR3. The V gene end was trimmed by 4 bases and the J gene end by 4 bases; junction bases not matched to a gene: 13. Germline V CDR1 and CDR2: SGHRS, YFSETQ. This chain's CDR3 is CASSGGLAGGWRKADTQYF. For the CDR3, the DNA is TGCGCCAGCAGCGGTGGACTAGCGGGAGGGTGGCGAAAAGCAGATACGCAGTATTTT.

The V call is TRBV29-1, the J call TRBJ2-7, with D hard to call. CDR1 and CDR2 (germline): SQVTM, ANQGSEA. V was pared by 6 bases and J by 0 bases, with 12 bases between. This CDR3 spans 13 amino acids. CDR3 residues: CSVPGPSSYEQYF. As DNA, the CDR3 is TGCAGCGTCCCGGGTCCTAGCTCCTACGAGCAGTACTTC.

This sequence joins TRBV6-1 and TRBJ1-6, with a tentative D call TRBD1 (6 bases). This CDR3 has 15 residues. Germline CDR1 MNHNS, CDR2 SASEGT. V lost 3 bases and J 7 bases, leaving 13 bases between the germline ends. The CDR3 region has the DNA TGTGCCAGCAGTGAGTCGCGGACAGTCAATTCACCCCTCCACTTT. Protein sequence: CASSESRTVNSPLHF.

The chain is built from TRBV5-5 and TRBJ2-5, with TRBD2 matching 7 bases. V was clipped by 4 bases and J by 7 bases; unmatched bases: 7. The germline CDR1 and CDR2 sequences are SGHKS and YYEKEE (reference sequence). The CDR3 sequence is 13 residues long. This CDR3 is CASSLTSAGTQYF. The CDR3 DNA reads TGTGCCAGCAGCCTAACTAGCGCTGGGACCCAGTACTTC.

V and J are TRBV5-8 and TRBJ1-2; tentatively, D is TRBD1 (5 bases). Trimming stripped 3 bases from V and 7 bases from J, with 19 bases between. Germline CDR1 reads SGHTS; CDR2 reads YDEGEE. The CDR3 is 15 residues long. CDR3 region: CASSSLDSSAGGYTF. The DNA of the CDR3 is TGTGCCAGCAGCTCACTAGACAGCTCCGCGGGTGGCTACACCTTC. Supplemented by reference TRBV5-8 and TRBJ1-2, the full variable domain reads EAGVTQSPTHLIKTRGQQATLRCSPISGHTSVYWYQQALGLGLQFLLWYDEGEERNRGNFPPRFSGRQFPNYSSELNVNALELEDSALYLCASSSLDSSAGGYTFGSGTRLTVV.

The chain links TRBV5-4 to TRBJ2-2; D might be TRBD1 (6 bases). Germline V gene sequence: CDR1 SGHNT, CDR2 YYREEE (reference sequence). This CDR3 spans 15 amino acids. V lost 4 bases and J 4 bases, leaving 14 bases between the germline ends. In nucleotides, the CDR3 is TGTGCCAGCAGCCTCCCACAGGGTCCCACCGGGGAGCTGTTTTTT. It specifies CASSLPQGPTGELFF.

The J gene is TRBJ2-3, the V gene TRBV28, with 9 bases matching TRBD2. The germline V gene has CDR1 MDHEN and CDR2 SYDVKM. The CDR3 is 18 amino acids. V dropped 9 bases and J dropped 0; count of bases not matched to a gene: 16. The CDR3 protein is CASVPSGETRLSTDTQYF. Written as DNA, the CDR3 is TGTGCCAGTGTACCTAGCGGGGAAACCAGACTAAGCACAGATACGCAGTATTTT.

The V gene is TRBV19, the J gene TRBJ2-1; D could derive from TRBD1 or TRBD2 (6 bases each). The CDR3 is 16 amino acids. V was cut by 7 bases and J by 2 bases, with 18 bases left in between. Germline V gene lookup returns CDR1 LNHDA and CDR2 SQIVND (reference sequence). CDR3 in DNA: TGTGCCAGTAACCCGAGGAGGGGGTTCGCCTACAATGAGCAGTTCTTC. This encodes CASNPRRGFAYNEQFF.

The CDR3 reads CASSPEGGYNEQFF. In nucleotides, the CDR3 is TGTGCCAGCTCCCCCGAGGGGGGGTACAATGAGCAGTTCTTC. The V call is TRBV5-4, the J call TRBJ2-1; D might be TRBD2 (7 bases). Germline CDR1 SGHNT, CDR2 YYREEE (reference sequence). The CDR3 runs to 14 residues. The germline V and J ends were trimmed by 7 bases and 4 bases, with 15 bases remaining between them.

The chain employs TRBV3-1 (or the pseudogene TRBV3-2) and TRBJ2-1; D possibly corresponds to TRBD2 (5 bases). Trimming shortened V by 1 base and J by 8 bases, and 21 bases separated the two germline ends. Germline lookup yields CDR1 LGHDT and CDR2 YNNKEL (reference sequence). The CDR3 contains 17 residues. In DNA form, the CDR3 reads TGTGCCAGCAGCCAAGTTGTGGCCGGACTGAACTTCCATGAGCAGTTCTTC. This codes for CASSQVVAGLNFHEQFF.

V and J are TRBV7-8 and TRBJ2-5; TRBD2 agrees at 7 bases. CDR1 and CDR2 from the germline V gene are SGHVS and FQNEAQ. The ends lost 0 bases at V and 4 bases at J; junction bases unmatched: 11. The CDR3 has 17 residues. CDR3 residues: CASSLAPAGNPLETQYF. The CDR3 DNA sequence: TGTGCCAGCAGCTTAGCCCCAGCGGGGAACCCTTTAGAGACCCAGTACTTC. Full variable domain (remainder filled in from reference TRBV7-8 and TRBJ2-5): GAGVSQSPRYKVAKRGQDVALRCDPISGHVSLFWYQQALGQGPEFLTYFQNEAQLDKSGLPSDRFFAERPEGSVSTLKIQRTQQEDSAVYLCASSLAPAGNPLETQYFGPGTRLLVL.

The rearrangement uses TRBV6-1 and TRBJ1-6; 7 nucleotides agree with TRBD1. After removal of 2 bases from V and 10 bases from J, the junction contained 8 bases not matched to a gene. CDR1 and CDR2 (germline): MNHNS, SASEGT. The CDR3 sequence is 15 residues long. This CDR3 is CASSEMGQRGSPLHF. CDR3 bases: TGTGCCAGCAGTGAAATGGGACAGAGGGGGTCACCCCTCCACTTT.

This sequence joins TRBV9 and TRBJ2-1, with 13 bases matching TRBD2. Germline V CDR1 and CDR2: SGDLS, YYNGEE. Unmatched junction bases numbered 8, after V lost 4 bases and J lost 4 bases. The CDR3 runs 17 residues. CDR3 sequence: CASSPGLAGVRYNEQFF. CDR3 sequence (DNA): TGTGCCAGCAGCCCCGGACTAGCGGGAGTTCGGTACAATGAGCAGTTCTTC.

This clone has just one count. This sequence joins TRBV18 and TRBJ1-3; no clear D gene. The CDR3 runs to 15 residues. The V end lost 3 bases, the J end lost 0 bases, and 9 bases lay between the germline ends. CDR1 KGHSH and CDR2 LQKENI come from the germline V gene. CDR3 loop: CASSPTVNSGNTIYF. DNA for the CDR3: TGTGCCAGCTCACCCACAGTGAACTCTGGAAACACCATATATTTT.

This rearrangement joins TRBV5-1 to TRBJ1-4; D ambiguous. The germline V gene encodes CDR1 SGHRS and CDR2 YFSETQ. V lost 4 bases and J lost 5, with 9 bases in between. The CDR3 has 13 amino acids. This chain's CDR3 is CASSIDKNEKLFF. The CDR3 nucleotides are TGCGCCAGCAGCATCGACAAGAATGAAAAACTGTTTTTT.

This clone was seen only a few times. This chain joins TRBV5-6 and TRBJ2-2; 8 positions match TRBD1. With 0 bases clipped from V and 5 bases from J, the junction kept 0 bases outside the gene matches. The CDR3 runs to 14 residues. Germline V lookup: CDR1 SGHDT, CDR2 YYEEEE. The DNA for the CDR3 is TGTGCCAGCAGCTTGGGGACAGGGACCGGGGAGCTGTTTTTT. Translated: CASSLGTGTGELFF.